These 17 T cell receptor beta chains were all obtained from the same sample, sequenced in a study of neoadjuvant anti-PD-1 for oral cavity cancer. Noted time point: after neoadjuvant nivolumab, at surgical resection. Data came from immunoSEQ multiplex PCR; TCRdb stores just in-frame clones and leaves some out. This sample has 14,000 or so clones, with just under 75% found just once. Source: PBMCs, taken after nivolumab (anti-PD-1) treatment. The origin of the receptors is a person between 40 and 79 years old with oral cavity squamous cell carcinoma.

V usage is TRBV11-2 and J usage is TRBJ2-7, with 7 bases that match TRBD1. Per the germline V gene, CDR1 is SGHAT and CDR2 is FQNNGV. J gave up 0 bases and V 1 base, and 3 bases lay outside the gene matches. There are 15 residues in the CDR3. As DNA, the CDR3 is TGTGCCAGCAGCTTAGGGTACAGGGGCTCCTACGAGCAGTACTTC. Its translation: CASSLGYRGSYEQYF.

The chain couples TRBV2 to TRBJ1-3; possibly TRBD1 for D (5 bases). From germline, CDR1 is SNHLY and CDR2 FYNNEI. Trimming removed 7 bases at V and 3 bases at J, with 16 bases between. The CDR3 length is 15 residues. The CDR3 loop is CASTRDGGVGNTIYF. CDR3 nucleotide sequence: TGTGCCAGCACCAGGGACGGCGGTGTTGGAAACACCATATATTTT.

V is TRBV27 and J is TRBJ2-5; 7 nucleotides line up with TRBD1. CDR1 is MNHEY, CDR2 SMNVEV, per germline (reference sequence). Trimming took 5 bases from V and 0 from J; bases not matched to a gene: 9. This CDR3 has 16 residues. The DNA of the CDR3 is TGTGCCAGCAGTGCCCCGACAGGGCCGTACCAAGAGACCCAGTACTTC. Protein product: CASSAPTGPYQETQYF.

In its sample, this clone was seen a few times. The J gene is TRBJ1-2, the V gene TRBV6-1; D not certain. The CDR3 has 13 residues. With 2 bases removed from V and 1 base from J, the gap between germline ends came to 5 bases. Germline CDR1 is MNHNS and CDR2 is SASEGT. The CDR3 sequence: CASSEFSNYGYTF. CDR3 in DNA: TGTGCCAGCAGTGAATTCAGTAACTATGGCTACACCTTC.

Judged by abundance, this clone is medium-sized. The genes are TRBV7-9 and TRBJ2-3; 10 nucleotides agree with TRBD1. The length of the CDR3 is 16 residues. V trimming: 5 bases; J trimming: 0 bases; junction bases outside the gene matches: 5. Germline-derived CDR1 and CDR2 are SEHNR and FQNEAQ (reference sequence). CDR3 nucleotides: TGTGCCAGCAGCGGACAGGGGGGCACTAGCACAGATACGCAGTATTTT. Its protein is CASSGQGGTSTDTQYF.

This clone came up a few times. The chain couples TRBV18 to TRBJ1-5; perhaps TRBD1 as D (6 bases). V gave up 5 bases and J gave up 0 bases, with 11 bases separating them. Germline assignment: CDR1 KGHSH and CDR2 LQKENI. The CDR3 has 15 residues. The CDR3 bases are TGTGCCAGCTCAGAGGGGGAGTCTAGCAATCAGCCCCAGCATTTT. This encodes CASSEGESSNQPQHF. Full variable domain (missing parts from reference TRBV18 and TRBJ1-5): NAGVMQNPRHLVRRRGQEARLRCSPMKGHSHVYWYRQLPEEGLKFMVYLQKENIIDESGMPKERFSAEFPKEGPSILRIQQVVRGDSAAYFCASSEGESSNQPQHFGDGTRLSIL.

This clone was seen a handful of times. The chain carries TRBV4-1 and TRBJ2-3; TRBD1 is a possible D gene (6 bases). The CDR3 is 14 amino acids. Germline V gene data show CDR1 as MGHRA and CDR2 as YSYEKL. V was shortened by 9 bases and J by 2 bases, with 15 bases between the two germline ends. CDR3 sequence: CASKKGQFTDTQYF. DNA for the CDR3: TGCGCCAGTAAAAAAGGACAGTTCACAGATACGCAGTATTTT.

The chain recombines TRBV2 with TRBJ1-5; unclear D gene. Germline V gene data show CDR1 as SNHLY and CDR2 as FYNNEI. This CDR3 is 14 amino acids long. V was trimmed by 4 bases and J by 3 bases, leaving 10 bases between them. The CDR3 protein is CASSVGRNNQPQHF. The CDR3 nucleotides are TGTGCCAGCAGTGTCGGACGGAACAATCAGCCCCAGCATTTT.

This chain connects TRBV29-1 to TRBJ2-5; TRBD1 matches 9 bases. V dropped 6 bases and J dropped 5; count of bases not matched to a gene: 7. The germline V gene has CDR1 SQVTM and CDR2 ANQGSEA. The CDR3 runs to 13 residues. The CDR3 region has the DNA TGCAGCGTCGGGACAGGGAGTACGGAGACCCAGTACTTC. Translating it yields CSVGTGSTETQYF.

The V and J genes are TRBV6-1 and TRBJ1-6; 10 bases are a match to TRBD1. This CDR3 comprises 15 residues. V lost 4 bases and J lost 12; bases outside the gene matches: 9. Germline lookup yields CDR1 MNHNS and CDR2 SASEGT. CDR3 nucleotide sequence: TGTGCCAGCAGTGTTTCCGGGACAGGGGTTTTACCCCTCCACTTT. It is translated as CASSVSGTGVLPLHF.

The rearrangement links TRBV7-9 to TRBJ2-1; no clear D gene. The CDR3 spans 17 residues. CDR1 and CDR2 (germline): SEHNR, FQNEAQ (reference sequence). Trimming removed 8 bases at V and 2 bases at J, with 22 bases between. CDR3 nucleotides: TGTGCCAGCTGGAGCTTCCCATCGTTGGGCCCCTACAATGAGCAGTTCTTC. Encoded protein: CASWSFPSLGPYNEQFF.

V usage is TRBV19 and J usage is TRBJ1-1; TRBD1 aligns across 8 bases. Germline loops: CDR1 LNHDA, CDR2 SQIVND (reference sequence). The CDR3 contains 15 residues. The V and J ends lost 3 bases and 6 bases, in that order; junction bases with no gene match: 9. CDR3 region: CASSILGQVKSEAFF. As DNA, the CDR3 is TGTGCCAGTAGTATTTTGGGACAGGTGAAATCTGAAGCTTTCTTT.

This chain connects TRBV5-4 to TRBJ2-7, with 7 bases aligning to TRBD2. V gave up 2 bases and J gave up 1 base; unmatched junction bases: 3. Germline-derived CDR1 and CDR2 are SGHNT and YYREEE (reference sequence). This CDR3 is built from 14 residues. This CDR3 is CASSFNGGSYEQYF. In nucleotides, the CDR3 is TGTGCCAGCAGCTTCAACGGGGGGTCCTACGAGCAGTACTTC. Based on the CDR3 plus reference TRBV5-4 and TRBJ2-7, the full variable domain is ETGVTQSPTHLIKTRGQQVTLRCSSQSGHNTVSWYQQALGQGPQFIFQYYREEENGRGNFPPRFSGLQFPNYSSELNVNALELDDSALYLCASSFNGGSYEQYFGPGTRLTVT.

The rearrangement links TRBV27 to TRBJ2-7; possibly TRBD1 or TRBD2 for D (5 bases each). V lost 2 bases to trimming and J lost 3 bases, with 8 bases between them. The CDR3 runs 13 residues. Germline loops: CDR1 MNHEY, CDR2 SMNVEV (reference sequence). CDR3 residues: CASSLVGVYEQYF. Here the CDR3 DNA reads TGTGCCAGCAGTTTAGTGGGGGTCTACGAGCAGTACTTC.

The V call is TRBV14, the J call TRBJ2-1; 8 positions match TRBD1. This CDR3 region has 15 residues. Germline V gene sequence: CDR1 SGHDN, CDR2 FVKESK. The junction had 4 bases not matched to a gene; V was cut back by 1 base and J by 5 bases. The CDR3 loop reads CASSQVQGANNEQFF. The CDR3 DNA reads TGTGCCAGCAGCCAAGTTCAGGGGGCTAACAATGAGCAGTTCTTC. Full variable domain (remainder filled in from reference TRBV14 and TRBJ2-1): EAGVTQFPSHSVIEKGQTVTLRCDPISGHDNLYWYRRVMGKEIKFLLHFVKESKQDESGMPNNRFLAERTGGTYSTLKVQPAELEDSGVYFCASSQVQGANNEQFFGPGTRLTVL.

The chain is built from TRBV6-4 and TRBJ2-5; possible D gene TRBD2, 6 bases. Germline V gives CDR1 MRHNA, CDR2 SNTAGT. V was shortened by 3 bases and J by 4 bases, with 15 bases between the two germline ends. The CDR3 is 15 amino acids. Here the CDR3 reads CASSENAGIVETQYF. The CDR3 DNA reads TGTGCCAGCAGTGAAAATGCGGGGATCGTAGAGACCCAGTACTTC.

V usage is TRBV27 and J usage is TRBJ1-1; D possibly corresponds to TRBD1 (5 bases). V was clipped by 2 bases and J by 1 base, with 11 bases between them. The CDR3 contains 15 residues. Germline values: CDR1 MNHEY, CDR2 SMNVEV (reference sequence). CDR3 in amino acids: CASSLAGPSNTEAFF. CDR3 nucleotides: TGTGCCAGCAGTTTAGCGGGACCGTCGAACACTGAAGCTTTCTTT.